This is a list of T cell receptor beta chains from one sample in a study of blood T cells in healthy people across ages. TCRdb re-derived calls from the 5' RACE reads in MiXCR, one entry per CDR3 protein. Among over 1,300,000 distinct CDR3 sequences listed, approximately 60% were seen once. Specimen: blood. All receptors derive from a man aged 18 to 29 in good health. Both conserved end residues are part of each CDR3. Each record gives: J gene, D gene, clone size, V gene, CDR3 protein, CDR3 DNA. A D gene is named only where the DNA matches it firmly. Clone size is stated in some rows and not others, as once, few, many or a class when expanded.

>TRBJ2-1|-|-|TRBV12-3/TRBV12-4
CASIPRGGVINEQFF
TGTGCCAGCATCCCCCGGGGAGGAGTAATCAATGAGCAGTTCTTC
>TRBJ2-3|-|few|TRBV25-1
CASSDVDTQYF
TGTGCCAGCAGTGATGTCGATACGCAGTATTTT
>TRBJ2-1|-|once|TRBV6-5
CASSCYTGQIDDEQFF
TGTGCCAGCAGTTGCTATACGGGACAAATAGACGATGAGCAGTTCTTC
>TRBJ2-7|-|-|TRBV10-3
CAISGSTAYEQYF
TGTGCCATCAGTGGATCCACGGCCTACGAGCAGTACTTC
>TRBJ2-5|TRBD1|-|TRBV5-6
CASSLSQGMETQYF
TGTGCCAGCAGCTTGTCACAGGGGATGGAGACCCAGTACTTC
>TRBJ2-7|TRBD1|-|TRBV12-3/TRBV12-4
CASGGQGISYEQYF
TGTGCCAGCGGCGGACAGGGAATCTCCTACGAGCAGTACTTC
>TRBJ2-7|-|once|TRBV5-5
CASSSRHVVPGISSYEQYF
TGTGCCAGCAGCTCTCGACACGTGGTACCGGGAATTAGCTCCTACGAGCAGTACTTC
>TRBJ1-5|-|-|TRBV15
CATSRDDQGRANQPQHF
TGTGCCACCAGCAGAGATGATCAGGGCAGGGCAAATCAGCCCCAGCATTTT
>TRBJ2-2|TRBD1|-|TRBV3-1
CASSARGTGGGTGELFF
TGTGCCAGCAGCGCTAGAGGGACAGGGGGCGGCACCGGGGAGCTGTTTTTT
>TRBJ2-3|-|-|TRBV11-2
CASSLDPILGSDTQYF
TGTGCCAGCAGCTTAGATCCGATATTGGGGTCTGATACGCAGTATTTT
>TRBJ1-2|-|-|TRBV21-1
CASSSPSPGQEDYGYTF
TGTGCCAGCAGCTCCCCCTCACCGGGACAGGAGGACTATGGCTACACCTTC
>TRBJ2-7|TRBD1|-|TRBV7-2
CASSFYGTGETYEQYF
TGTGCCAGCAGCTTCTACGGGACAGGTGAAACCTACGAGCAGTACTTC
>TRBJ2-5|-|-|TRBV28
CASSKTRLGWSQDKETQYF
TGTGCCAGCAGCAAGACGAGGCTGGGGTGGTCACAGGACAAAGAGACCCAGTACTTC
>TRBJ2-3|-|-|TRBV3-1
CASSHGGPGDTQYF
TGTGCCAGCAGCCATGGGGGGCCCGGAGATACGCAGTATTTT
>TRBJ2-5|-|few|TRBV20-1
CSAIPQETQYF
TGCAGTGCTATCCCCCAAGAGACCCAGTACTTC
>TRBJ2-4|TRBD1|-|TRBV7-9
CASSSTGQGTGEQYF
TGTGCCAGCAGCAGCACCGGACAGGGTACTGGTGAGCAGTACTTC
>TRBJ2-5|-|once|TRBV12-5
CASEASGIWETQYF
TGTGCTAGTGAAGCCTCAGGGATCTGGGAGACCCAGTACTTC
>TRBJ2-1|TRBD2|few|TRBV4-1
CASSTLTSGGNEQFF
TGCGCCAGCAGCACATTGACTAGCGGGGGAAATGAGCAGTTCTTC
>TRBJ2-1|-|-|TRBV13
CASSFSSAGEQFF
TGTGCCAGCAGTTTCTCCTCGGCGGGTGAGCAGTTCTTC
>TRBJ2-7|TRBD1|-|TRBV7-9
CASSFAGQGFFEQYF
TGTGCCAGCAGCTTTGCTGGACAGGGGTTTTTCGAGCAGTACTTC
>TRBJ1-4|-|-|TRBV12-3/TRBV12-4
CASSLNKTNEKLFF
TGTGCCAGCAGTTTAAATAAGACTAATGAAAAACTGTTTTTT
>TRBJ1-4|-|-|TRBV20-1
CSARRGGDEKLFF
TGCAGTGCTCGGAGAGGGGGGGATGAAAAACTGTTTTTT
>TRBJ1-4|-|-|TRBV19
CAVKGISTNEKLFF
TGTGCCGTTAAGGGCATCTCAACTAATGAAAAACTGTTTTTT
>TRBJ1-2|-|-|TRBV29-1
CSVENSGSSYGYTF
TGCAGCGTTGAAAATTCTGGGAGTTCCTATGGCTACACCTTC
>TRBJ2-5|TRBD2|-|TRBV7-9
CASSFPGLAGVFPQETQYF
TGTGCCAGCAGCTTTCCGGGACTAGCGGGAGTTTTCCCACAAGAGACCCAGTACTTC
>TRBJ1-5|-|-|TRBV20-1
CSAGRRNQPQHF
TGCAGTGCTGGCCGTAGAAATCAGCCCCAGCATTTT
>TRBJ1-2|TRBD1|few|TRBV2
CASGGGTGFRNGYTF
TGTGCCAGCGGGGGGGGGACAGGGTTCCGTAATGGCTACACCTTC
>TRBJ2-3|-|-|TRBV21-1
CASSTRCTDTQYF
TGTGCCAGCAGCACGCGATGCACAGATACGCAGTATTTT
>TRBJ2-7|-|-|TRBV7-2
CASSPVKYEQYF
TGTGCCAGCAGCCCCGTCAAATACGAGCAGTACTTC
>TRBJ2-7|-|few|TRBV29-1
CSVQVVSYEQYF
TGCAGCGTTCAAGTCGTTAGCTACGAGCAGTACTTC
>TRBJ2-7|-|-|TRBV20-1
CSATDEGYEQYF
TGCAGTGCTACCGACGAGGGCTACGAGCAGTACTTC
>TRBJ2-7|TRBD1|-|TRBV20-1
CSARSSGQPLYEQYF
TGCAGTGCTAGATCCTCGGGACAGCCCTTATACGAGCAGTACTTC
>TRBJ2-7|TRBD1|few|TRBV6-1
CASSEARQGYYEQYF
TGTGCCAGCAGTGAAGCGAGACAGGGGTACTACGAGCAGTACTTC
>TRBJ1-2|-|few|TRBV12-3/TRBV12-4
CASSKTDYGYTF
TGTGCCAGCAGCAAGACTGACTATGGCTACACCTTC
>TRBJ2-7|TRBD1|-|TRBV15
CATSSWDSYHEQYF
TGTGCCACCAGCAGTTGGGACAGCTACCACGAGCAGTACTTC
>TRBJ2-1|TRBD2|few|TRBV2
CASSGLASGTDEQFF
TGTGCCAGCAGTGGGTTGGCTAGCGGGACCGATGAGCAGTTCTTC
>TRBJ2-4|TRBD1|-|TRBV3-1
CASSAHRGQGNIQYF
TGTGCCAGCAGCGCACACAGGGGACAAGGGAACATTCAGTACTTC
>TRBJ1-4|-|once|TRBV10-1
CASSYSFSADNEKLFF
TGTGCCAGCAGTTACTCATTCTCGGCAGATAATGAAAAACTGTTTTTT
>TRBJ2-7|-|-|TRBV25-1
CATLGSYEQYF
TGTGCCACCCTAGGGTCCTACGAGCAGTACTTC
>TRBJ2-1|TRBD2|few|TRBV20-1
CSARSSGGANEQFF
TGCAGTGCTAGGTCTAGCGGGGGGGCCAATGAGCAGTTCTTC
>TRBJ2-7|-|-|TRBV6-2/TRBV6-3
CASSYLGATYEQYF
TGTGCCAGCAGTTACCTGGGCGCTACCTACGAGCAGTACTTC
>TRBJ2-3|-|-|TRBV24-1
CATSDSPATDTQYF
TGTGCCACCAGTGATTCACCGGCCACAGATACGCAGTATTTT
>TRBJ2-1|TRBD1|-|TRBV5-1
CASSSWTGSDEQFF
TGCGCCAGCAGCTCTTGGACAGGGTCGGATGAGCAGTTCTTC
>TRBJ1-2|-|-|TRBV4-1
CASSQDTGSPTF
TGCGCCAGCAGCCAAGATACGGGCAGTCCCACCTTC
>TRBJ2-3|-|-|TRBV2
CASSEETTDTQYF
TGTGCCAGCAGTGAAGAGACCACAGATACGCAGTATTTT
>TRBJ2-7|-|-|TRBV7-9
CASSSVDRREGEQYF
TGTGCCAGCAGCTCAGTGGACAGACGGGAAGGAGAGCAGTACTTC
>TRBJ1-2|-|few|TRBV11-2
CASSPSPNYGYTF
TGTGCCAGCAGCCCTTCACCTAACTATGGCTACACCTTC